The present T cell receptor beta chain was sequenced within a study of T cells after somatic rescue of genetic block. The repertoire was sequenced with immunoSEQ multiplex PCR; TCRdb's copy has only in-frame clones and lacks some. The data show around 67,000 clones, approximately 90% seen once. V was pared by 2 bases and J by 0 bases, with 10 bases between. The CDR3 spans 15 residues. Germline assignment: CDR1 MNHEY and CDR2 SMNVEV (reference sequence). The TCR sequence derives from a man in his forties. This chain joins TRBV27 and TRBJ1-1; D gene unclear. The specimen sequenced was peripheral blood mononuclear cells (PBMCs). CDR3 DNA: TGTGCCAGCAGTTTAAAGAGAGGGATGAACACTGAAGCTTTCTTT. It is translated as CASSLKRGMNTEAFF.